The present T cell receptor (beta chain) was sequenced within a study of T cell responses to AZD1222 COVID-19 vaccine. General study points: Spike-specific TCR repertoires showed rising breadth and depth after two AZD1222 doses.

In regard to this clone: Its antigen is as yet unknown.

The CDR3 length is 19 residues. V was cut by 3 bases and J by 7 bases, with 25 bases left in between. The germline V gene encodes CDR1 MDHEN and CDR2 SYDVKM. Using immunoSEQ multiplex PCR, the repertoire was profiled, and TCRdb retains in-frame clones only, with some absent. The sample yields approximately 160,000 clones, 90% to 95% seen once. Source: peripheral blood, taken on day 0 of AZD1222 vaccination. V gene TRBV28 combines with J gene TRBJ1-6; tentative D call: TRBD1 (6 bases). This TCR came from an adult in good health. The chain's CDR3 is CASSFRGTLSRGTNSPLHF. The CDR3 DNA reads TGTGCCAGCAGTTTCCGGGGGACACTATCGCGGGGGACGAATTCACCCCTCCACTTT. The whole variable domain, remainder taken from reference TRBV28 and TRBJ1-6, is DVKVTQSSRYLVKRTGEKVFLECVQDMDHENMFWYRQDPGLGLRLIYFSYDVKMKEKGDIPEGYSVSREKKERFSLILESASTNQTSMYLCASSFRGTLSRGTNSPLHFGNGTRLTVT.